This T cell receptor (beta chain) was captured by sequencing in a study of T cells in narcolepsy. TCRdb keeps only in-frame clones here, not all; method: immunoSEQ multiplex PCR. This sample carries roughly 35,000 clones, around 85% of them seen once, and the ten largest clones take roughly 1.7%. Per germline, CDR1 SGHNT and CDR2 YYREEE (reference sequence). V was cut by 2 bases and J by 0 bases, with 9 bases left in between. The CDR3 totals 16 residues. The sequence came from a human donor with narcolepsy. Sequenced sample: CD45RA- memory CD4+ T cells from PBMCs. This chain uses TRBV5-4 with TRBJ2-6; D not resolved. As DNA, the CDR3 is TGTGCCAGCAGCTTCCGGCAGAGCTCTGGGGCCAACGTCCTGACTTTC. The encoded protein is CASSFRQSSGANVLTF.